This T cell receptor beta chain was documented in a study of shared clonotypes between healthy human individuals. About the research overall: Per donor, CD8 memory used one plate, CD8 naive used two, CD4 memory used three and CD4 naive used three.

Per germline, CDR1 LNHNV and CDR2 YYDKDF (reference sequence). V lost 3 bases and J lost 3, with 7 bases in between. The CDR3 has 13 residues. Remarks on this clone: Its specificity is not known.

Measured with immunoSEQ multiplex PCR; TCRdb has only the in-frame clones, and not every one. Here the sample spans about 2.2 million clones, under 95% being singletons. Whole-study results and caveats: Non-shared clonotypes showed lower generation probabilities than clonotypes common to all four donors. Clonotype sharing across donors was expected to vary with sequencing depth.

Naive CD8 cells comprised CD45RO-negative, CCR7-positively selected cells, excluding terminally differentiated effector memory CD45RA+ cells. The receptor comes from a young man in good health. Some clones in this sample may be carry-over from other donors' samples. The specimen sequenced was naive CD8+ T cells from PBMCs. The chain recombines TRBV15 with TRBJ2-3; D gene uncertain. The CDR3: CATSRKRTDTQYF. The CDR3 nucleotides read TGTGCCACCAGCAGGAAGAGGACAGATACGCAGTATTTT.